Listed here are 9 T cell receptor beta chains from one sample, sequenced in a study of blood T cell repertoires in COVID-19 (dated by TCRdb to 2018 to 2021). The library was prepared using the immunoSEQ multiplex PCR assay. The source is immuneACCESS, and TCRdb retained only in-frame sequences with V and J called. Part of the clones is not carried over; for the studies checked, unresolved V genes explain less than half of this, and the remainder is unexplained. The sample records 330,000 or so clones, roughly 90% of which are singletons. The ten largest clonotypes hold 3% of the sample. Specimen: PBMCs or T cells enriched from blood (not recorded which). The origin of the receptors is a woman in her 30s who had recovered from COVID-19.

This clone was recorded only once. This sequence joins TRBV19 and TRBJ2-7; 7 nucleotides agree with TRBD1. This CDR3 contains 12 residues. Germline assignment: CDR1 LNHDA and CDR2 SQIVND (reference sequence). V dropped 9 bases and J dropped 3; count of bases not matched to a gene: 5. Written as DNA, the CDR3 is TGTGCCAGCCGGGACAGATTCTACGAGCAGTACTTC. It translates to CASRDRFYEQYF.

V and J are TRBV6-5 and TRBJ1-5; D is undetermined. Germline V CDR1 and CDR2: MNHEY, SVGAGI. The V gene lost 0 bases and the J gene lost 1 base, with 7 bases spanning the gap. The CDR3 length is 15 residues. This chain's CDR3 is CASSYSAGSNQPQHF. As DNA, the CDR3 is TGTGCCAGCAGTTACTCGGCGGGGAGCAATCAGCCCCAGCATTTT.

Here the CDR3 DNA reads TGTGCCAGCGGAGGTGGGCAGCAGACCGGGGAGCTGTTTTTT. Amino acids: CASGGGQQTGELFF. The gene calls are TRBV7-9 and TRBJ2-2; perhaps TRBD2 as D (5 bases). The CDR3 is 14 residues long. CDR1 is SEHNR, CDR2 FQNEAQ, per germline (reference sequence). The V end lost 8 bases, the J end lost 5 bases, and 15 bases lay between the germline ends.

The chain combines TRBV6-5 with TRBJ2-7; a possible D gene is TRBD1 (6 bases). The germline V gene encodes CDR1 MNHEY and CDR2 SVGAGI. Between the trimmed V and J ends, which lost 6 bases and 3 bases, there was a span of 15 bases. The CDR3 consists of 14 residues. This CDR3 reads CASSQSGQGYEQYF. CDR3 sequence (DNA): TGTGCCAGCAGCCAGTCGGGACAAGGCTACGAGCAGTACTTC.

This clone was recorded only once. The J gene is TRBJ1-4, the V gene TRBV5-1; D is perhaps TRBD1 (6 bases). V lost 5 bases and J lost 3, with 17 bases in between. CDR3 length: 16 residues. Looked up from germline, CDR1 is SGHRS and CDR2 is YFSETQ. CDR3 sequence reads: CASRSQGGGANEKLFF. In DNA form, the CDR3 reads TGCGCCAGCAGGTCACAGGGCGGTGGGGCTAATGAAAAACTGTTTTTT.

CDR3 residues: CASSYGTSGIYEQFF. The CDR3 region has the DNA TGTGCCAGCAGTTACGGGACTAGCGGGATATATGAGCAGTTCTTC. V and J are TRBV27 and TRBJ2-1, with TRBD2 matching 13 bases. The germline V gene encodes CDR1 MNHEY and CDR2 SMNVEV (reference sequence). After removal of 4 bases from V and 8 bases from J, the junction contained 5 bases not matched to a gene. CDR3 length: 15 residues.

The CDR3 DNA reads TGCGCCAGCGCATTACAGGGTAGCGAGTACAATGAGCAGTTCTTC. Translation: CASALQGSEYNEQFF. The gene calls are TRBV5-1 and TRBJ2-1; perhaps TRBD1 as D (6 bases). CDR3 size: 15 residues. The V gene lost 7 bases and the J gene lost 4 bases, with 18 bases spanning the gap. The germline CDR1 and CDR2 sequences are SGHRS and YFSETQ.

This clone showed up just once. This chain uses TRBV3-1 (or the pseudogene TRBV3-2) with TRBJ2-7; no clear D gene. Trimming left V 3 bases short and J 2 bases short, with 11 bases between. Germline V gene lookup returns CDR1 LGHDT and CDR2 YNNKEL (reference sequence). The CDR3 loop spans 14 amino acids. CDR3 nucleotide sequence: TGTGCCAGCAGCCAGTCAGGTCTCACCTACGAGCAGTACTTC. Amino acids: CASSQSGLTYEQYF.

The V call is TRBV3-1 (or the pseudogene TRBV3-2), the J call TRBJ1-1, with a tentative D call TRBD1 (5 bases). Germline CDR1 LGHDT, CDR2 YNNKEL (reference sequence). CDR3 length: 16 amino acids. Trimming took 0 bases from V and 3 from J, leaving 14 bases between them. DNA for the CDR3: TGTGCCAGCAGCCAAGAAGGGGAGGGTCGGGACACTGAAGCTTTCTTT. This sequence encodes CASSQEGEGRDTEAFF.